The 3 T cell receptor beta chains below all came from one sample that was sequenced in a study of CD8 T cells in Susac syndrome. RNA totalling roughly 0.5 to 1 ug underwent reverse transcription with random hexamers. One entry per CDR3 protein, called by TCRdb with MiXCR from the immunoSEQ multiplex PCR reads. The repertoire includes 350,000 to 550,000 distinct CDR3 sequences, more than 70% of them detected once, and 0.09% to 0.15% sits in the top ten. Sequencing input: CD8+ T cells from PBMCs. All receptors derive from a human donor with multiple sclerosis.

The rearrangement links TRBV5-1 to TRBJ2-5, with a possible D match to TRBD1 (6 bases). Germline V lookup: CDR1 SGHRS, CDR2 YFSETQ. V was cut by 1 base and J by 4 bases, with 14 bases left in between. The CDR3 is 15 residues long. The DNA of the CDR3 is TGCGCCAGCAGCTTGTTACCAGGGGCGGTAGAGACCCAGTACTTC. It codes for CASSLLPGAVETQYF.

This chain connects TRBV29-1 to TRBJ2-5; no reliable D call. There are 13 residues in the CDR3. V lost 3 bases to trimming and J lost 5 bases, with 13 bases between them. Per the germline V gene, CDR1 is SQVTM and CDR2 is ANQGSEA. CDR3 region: CSVDRLLGETQYF. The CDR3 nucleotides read TGCAGCGTTGATAGACTTCTCGGTGAGACCCAGTACTTC.

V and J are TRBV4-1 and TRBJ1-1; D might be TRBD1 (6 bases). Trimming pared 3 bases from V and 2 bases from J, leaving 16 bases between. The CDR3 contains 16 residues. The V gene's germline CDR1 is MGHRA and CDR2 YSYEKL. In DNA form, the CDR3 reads TGCGCCAGCAGCCACCATGCCCTCGGGGGCAACACTGAAGCTTTCTTT. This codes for CASSHHALGGNTEAFF.